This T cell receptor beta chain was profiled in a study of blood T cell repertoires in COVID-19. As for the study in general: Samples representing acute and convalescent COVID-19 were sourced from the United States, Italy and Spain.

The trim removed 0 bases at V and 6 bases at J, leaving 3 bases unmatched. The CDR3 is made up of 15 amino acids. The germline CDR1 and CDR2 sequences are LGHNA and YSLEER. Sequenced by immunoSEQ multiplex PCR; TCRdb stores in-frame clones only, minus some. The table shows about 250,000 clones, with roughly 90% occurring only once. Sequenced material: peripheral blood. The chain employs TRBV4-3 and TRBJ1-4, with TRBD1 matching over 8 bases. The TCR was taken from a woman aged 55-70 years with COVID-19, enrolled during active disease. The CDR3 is CASSQDGTGHEKLFF. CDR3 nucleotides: TGCGCCAGCAGCCAAGATGGGACAGGTCATGAAAAACTGTTTTTT.